One and the same sample provided the 21 T cell receptor beta chains below, sequenced in a study of blood T cell repertoires in COVID-19. TCRdb's table, derived via immunoSEQ multiplex PCR, lists solely in-frame clones and lacks some. Seen here are about 170,000 clones, roughly 90% observed once, and the top ten hold 4.8%. Sequencing used peripheral blood. Every receptor here comes from a man between 25 and 39 years old with COVID-19, enrolled during active disease.

The chain has TRBV6-5 and TRBJ2-7; the D gene is possibly TRBD1 (6 bases). CDR1 and CDR2 (germline): MNHEY, SVGAGI. Between the trimmed V and J ends, which lost 1 base and 1 base, there was a span of 8 bases. The CDR3 runs 14 residues. The CDR3 region is CASSYLQGSYEQYF. The CDR3 DNA reads TGTGCCAGCAGTTACTTACAGGGATCCTACGAGCAGTACTTC.

V and J are TRBV4-3 and TRBJ1-4, with D possibly being TRBD1 (6 bases). This CDR3 has 14 amino acids. The germline V gene encodes CDR1 LGHNA and CDR2 YSLEER. V was clipped by 0 bases and J by 5 bases, with 7 bases between them. CDR3 in amino acids: CASSQDRGNEKLFF. The CDR3 DNA sequence: TGCGCCAGCAGCCAAGACAGGGGAAATGAAAAACTGTTTTTT.

V usage is TRBV28 and J usage is TRBJ1-2; D might be TRBD1 (5 bases). Germline V gene sequence: CDR1 MDHEN, CDR2 SYDVKM. The CDR3 is 15 amino acids. Trimming left V 5 bases short and J 5 bases short, with 18 bases between. The chain's CDR3 is CASSPPETALYGYTF. The DNA for the CDR3 is TGTGCCAGCAGTCCTCCCGAGACAGCCCTATATGGCTACACCTTC.

The chain recombines TRBV2 with TRBJ2-2, with 7 nucleotides matching TRBD1. Germline V CDR1 and CDR2: SNHLY, FYNNEI. V gave up 5 bases and J gave up 0 bases; unmatched junction bases: 6. This CDR3 is built from 16 residues. The CDR3 loop reads CASSKRGPTNTGELFF. As DNA, the CDR3 is TGTGCCAGCAGTAAGAGGGGGCCCACGAACACCGGGGAGCTGTTTTTT.

CDR3 sequence: CASSAQQGSEQYF. CDR3 DNA: TGTGCCAGCAGTGCACAACAGGGTTCCGAGCAGTACTTC. The V and J genes are TRBV12-3 or TRBV12-4 and TRBJ2-7; perhaps TRBD1 as D (6 bases). This CDR3 contains 13 residues. The ends were cut back, 5 bases at V and 6 bases at J, with 14 bases in the middle.

The chain combines TRBV19 with TRBJ1-4; D is perhaps TRBD1 (6 bases). The V gene lost 3 bases and the J gene lost 12 bases, with 14 bases spanning the gap. Germline CDR1 LNHDA, CDR2 SQIVND (reference sequence). The CDR3 runs to 13 residues. CDR3 DNA sequence: TGTGCCAGTAGTATTTCACAGGGTGGTGAACTGTTTTTT. Translated: CASSISQGGELFF.

This chain joins TRBV29-1 and TRBJ2-1, with D perhaps matching TRBD2 (5 bases). The CDR3 consists of 13 residues. Germline-derived CDR1 and CDR2 are SQVTM and ANQGSEA. Trimming stripped 3 bases from V and 10 bases from J, with 16 bases between. Here the CDR3 reads CSVEAERVWEQFF. The CDR3 DNA reads as TGCAGCGTTGAGGCAGAGAGGGTTTGGGAGCAGTTCTTC.

This chain joins TRBV5-8 and TRBJ2-7, with 8 bases matching TRBD2. The CDR3 is 16 residues long. Trimming at V came to 4 bases and at J to 0 bases, leaving 9 bases not matched to a gene. Germline-derived CDR1 and CDR2 are SGHTS and YDEGEE. For the CDR3, the DNA is TGTGCCAGCAGCACGGGGGGGGGCACCAGCTCCTACGAGCAGTACTTC. Its translation: CASSTGGGTSSYEQYF.

The chain combines TRBV9 with TRBJ1-6; 7 bases are a match to TRBD1. The CDR3 has 14 residues. V shed 0 bases and J 10 bases; nucleotides not matched to a gene: 4. The germline CDR1 and CDR2 sequences are SGDLS and YYNGEE. The CDR3, as DNA: TGTGCCAGCAGCGTAGGGGCAGGGGGATCACCCCTCCACTTT. Translated, it gives CASSVGAGGSPLHF.

The J gene is TRBJ2-2, the V gene TRBV7-3; D is possibly TRBD1 (5 bases). This CDR3 is 14 amino acids long. Germline V gene sequence: CDR1 SGHTA, CDR2 FQGTGA. Deletions cut 0 bases from V and 9 bases from J, with 11 bases between. The CDR3 here is CASSLTGPGRELFF. The CDR3 DNA is TGTGCCAGCAGCTTAACGGGGCCTGGCCGGGAGCTGTTTTTT.

The chain employs TRBV6-2 or TRBV6-3 and TRBJ2-7; TRBD1 matches 8 bases. The CDR3 has 16 residues. Germline CDR1 and CDR2: MNHEY and SVGEGT. V lost 2 bases and J lost 3; bases outside the gene matches: 9. CDR3 bases: TGTGCCAGCAGTTACGGGGACAGGTCCGGCGTCTACGAGCAGTACTTC. It is translated as CASSYGDRSGVYEQYF.

The rearrangement uses TRBV27 and TRBJ2-3, with 10 bases matching TRBD1. CDR3 length: 14 residues. The V gene end was trimmed by 8 bases and the J gene end by 5 bases; junction bases not matched to a gene: 7. Germline V lookup: CDR1 MNHEY, CDR2 SMNVEV (reference sequence). The CDR3 sequence is CASGDRGPLDTQYF. CDR3 bases: TGTGCCAGCGGCGACAGGGGGCCATTAGATACGCAGTATTTT.

Only a few counts were recorded for this clone. This rearrangement joins TRBV7-2 to TRBJ1-1; 8 nucleotides align to TRBD1. CDR3 length: 14 amino acids. V lost 5 bases to trimming and J lost 5 bases; unmatched junction nucleotides: 7. CDR1 is SGHTA and CDR2 is FQGNSA in the germline V gene. The CDR3 loop is CASSLYRGITEAFF. Written as DNA, the CDR3 is TGTGCCAGCAGCCTGTACAGGGGGATTACTGAAGCTTTCTTT.

The chain joins TRBV18 to TRBJ1-1; no clear D. Germline assignment: CDR1 KGHSH and CDR2 LQKENI. V dropped 2 bases and J dropped 2 bases, with 9 bases sitting between them. The CDR3 extends over 14 amino acids. This CDR3 is CASSPSRDNTEAFF. The CDR3 DNA sequence: TGTGCCAGCTCACCAAGCCGGGATAACACTGAAGCTTTCTTT. Filled out from reference TRBV18 and TRBJ1-1, the complete variable domain reads NAGVMQNPRHLVRRRGQEARLRCSPMKGHSHVYWYRQLPEEGLKFMVYLQKENIIDESGMPKERFSAEFPKEGPSILRIQQVVRGDSAAYFCASSPSRDNTEAFFGQGTRLTVV.

J is TRBJ2-4 and V is TRBV5-1; a weak D match, TRBD1 (7 bases). From germline, CDR1 is SGHRS and CDR2 YFSETQ. The CDR3 runs 15 residues. The ends were cut back, 0 bases at V and 6 bases at J, with 13 bases in the middle. In DNA form, the CDR3 reads TGCGCCAGCAGCTTGGTGGGCGGGACAGTAAACATTCAGTACTTC. Its protein product is CASSLVGGTVNIQYF.

This chain uses TRBV5-1 with TRBJ1-2; D remains ambiguous. CDR1 is SGHRS and CDR2 is YFSETQ in the germline V gene. CDR3 size: 15 residues. The V gene lost 2 bases and the J gene lost 6 bases, with 17 bases spanning the gap. The CDR3 DNA reads TGCGCCAGCAGCTTCGAGACCCGGGAGCGGGATGGCTACACCTTC. Protein: CASSFETRERDGYTF.

The rearrangement links TRBV9 to TRBJ2-7; D might be TRBD1 (5 bases). The CDR3 extends over 14 amino acids. Trimming removed 0 bases at V and 4 bases at J, with 11 bases between. Germline CDR1 is SGDLS and CDR2 is YYNGEE. The DNA for the CDR3 is TGTGCCAGCAGCGTAGGACAGATCCCTTACGAGCAGTACTTC. Translating it yields CASSVGQIPYEQYF.

This chain joins TRBV30 and TRBJ2-7, with 7 bases lining up with TRBD1. This CDR3 contains 15 residues. V gave up 0 bases and J gave up 2 bases; unmatched junction bases: 7. CDR1 GTSNPN and CDR2 SVGIG come from the germline V gene (reference sequence). CDR3 region: CAWSVSGQTTYEQYF. CDR3 coding DNA: TGTGCCTGGAGTGTTTCGGGACAGACGACCTACGAGCAGTACTTC.

V gene TRBV5-1 combines with J gene TRBJ1-2; 7 positions match TRBD1. The germline gives CDR1 SGHRS, CDR2 YFSETQ. CDR3 length equals 15 residues. With V trimmed by 0 bases and J by 4 bases, 6 bases remained unmatched. The CDR3 region is CASSLATGIIYGYTF. The DNA for the CDR3 is TGCGCCAGCAGCTTGGCGACAGGGATTATCTATGGCTACACCTTC.

J is TRBJ2-1 and V is TRBV7-9; possibly TRBD1 for D (5 bases). CDR3 length: 15 residues. Trimming removed 7 bases from V and 0 bases from J, with 13 bases in between. Germline loops: CDR1 SEHNR, CDR2 FQNEAQ (reference sequence). Here the CDR3 reads CASTATVTSYNEQFF. The CDR3 DNA sequence: TGTGCCAGCACCGCGACAGTAACCTCCTACAATGAGCAGTTCTTC.

This chain joins TRBV7-9 and TRBJ1-1; D is uncertain. Looked up from germline, CDR1 is SEHNR and CDR2 is FQNEAQ (reference sequence). Trimming pared 3 bases from V and 4 bases from J, leaving 6 bases between. This CDR3 has 12 residues. CDR3 in amino acids: CASSFGPTEAFF. DNA for the CDR3: TGTGCCAGCAGCTTTGGGCCCACTGAAGCTTTCTTT.